This T cell receptor beta chain emerged from a study of cytomegalovirus exposure and HLA in healthy donors. Whole-study results and caveats: Reported results showed that the classifier diagnosed cytomegalovirus status with high specificity and sensitivity. A few CMV-associated chains were confirmed in vitro to be specific for CMV antigens. Rarity held for most TCR sequences, but there were some public TCRs that occurred in many donors.

J was trimmed by 4 bases and V by 0 bases; bases with no gene match: 5. The CDR3 extends over 15 amino acids. Germline lookup yields CDR1 PRHDT and CDR2 FYEKMQ (reference sequence). A word on this clone: What it recognizes is unknown.

Measured with immunoSEQ multiplex PCR; TCRdb has only the in-frame clones, and not every one. The sample contains some 210,000 clones, 75% to 90% of which appear only once. The donors were in the approximately 130-subject validation cohort, distinct from the roughly 700-subject first cohort. Source material: PBMCs. The source is a woman aged 18-29 years in good health and CMV-seronegative. The gene calls are TRBV13 and TRBJ1-2; the match to TRBD1 covers 7 bases. The CDR3 loop is CASSLGGQPPYGYTF. The CDR3 nucleotides are TGTGCCAGCAGCTTAGGGGGACAGCCTCCCTATGGCTACACCTTC.